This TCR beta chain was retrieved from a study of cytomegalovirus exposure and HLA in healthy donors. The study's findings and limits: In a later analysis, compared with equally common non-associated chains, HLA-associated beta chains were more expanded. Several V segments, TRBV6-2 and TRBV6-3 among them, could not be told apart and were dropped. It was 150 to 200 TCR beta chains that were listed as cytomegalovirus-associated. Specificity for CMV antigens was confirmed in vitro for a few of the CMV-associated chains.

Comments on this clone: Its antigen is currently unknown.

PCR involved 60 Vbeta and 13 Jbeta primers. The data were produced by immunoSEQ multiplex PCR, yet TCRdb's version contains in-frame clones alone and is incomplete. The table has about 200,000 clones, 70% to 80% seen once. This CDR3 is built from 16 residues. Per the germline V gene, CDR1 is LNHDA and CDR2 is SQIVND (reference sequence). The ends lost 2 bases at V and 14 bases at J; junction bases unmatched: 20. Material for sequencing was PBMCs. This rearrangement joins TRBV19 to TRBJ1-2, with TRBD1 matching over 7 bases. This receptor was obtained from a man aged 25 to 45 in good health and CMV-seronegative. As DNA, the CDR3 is TGTGCCAGTAGTATATCCCGGGGGACAGAGAACTATGGGTGGACCTTC. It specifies CASSISRGTENYGWTF.